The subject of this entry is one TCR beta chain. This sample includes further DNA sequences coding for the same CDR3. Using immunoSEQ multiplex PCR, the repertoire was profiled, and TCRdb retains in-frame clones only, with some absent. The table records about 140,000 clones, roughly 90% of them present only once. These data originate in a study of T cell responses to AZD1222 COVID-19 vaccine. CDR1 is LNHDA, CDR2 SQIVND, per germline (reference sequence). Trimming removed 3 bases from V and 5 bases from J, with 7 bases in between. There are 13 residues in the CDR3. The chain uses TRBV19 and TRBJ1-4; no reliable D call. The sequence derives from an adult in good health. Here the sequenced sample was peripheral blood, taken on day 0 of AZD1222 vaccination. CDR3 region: CASSIRRNEKLFF. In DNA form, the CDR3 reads TGTGCCAGTAGTATTAGGAGGAATGAAAAACTGTTTTTT.